This TCR beta chain was profiled in a study of blood T cell repertoires in COVID-19. Study summary: The analysed material was cDNA or gDNA that came from T cells, B-cell-depleted T cells, or PBMCs.

Trimming at V came to 6 bases and at J to 5 bases, leaving 8 bases not matched to a gene. Per the germline V gene, CDR1 is LNHDA and CDR2 is SQIVND (reference sequence). There are 14 residues in the CDR3. The table came from immunoSEQ multiplex PCR; TCRdb's copy has only in-frame clones and leaves some out. This table has 340,000 or so clones, around 85% appearing once. The clonotype originates from a middle-aged woman with acute COVID-19. V is TRBV19 and J is TRBJ2-7; TRBD2 matches at 9 bases. The specimen sequenced was PBMCs or T cells enriched from blood (not recorded which). As DNA, the CDR3 is TGTGCCAGTAGGCCCACTAGCGGGTCCCACGAGCAGTACTTC. Its protein is CASRPTSGSHEQYF.